This T cell receptor beta chain was retrieved from a study of cytomegalovirus exposure and HLA in healthy donors (dated 2017 in TCRdb). Regarding the study in general: In an earlier analysis of 587 of the donors, around 290 Gb of sequence data and just under 120 million unique TCR beta sequences from 180 million or so T cells were reported. Approximately 310 gigabases of sequencing data and 75 million to 85 million unique TCR sequences made up an early release that covered several hundred HLA-typed donors. The genetic ancestry cluster associated with self-reported Caucasian donors included about 84% of the 398 genotyped donors. The study was designed to test whether signatures of past pathogen exposure could be identified by cataloging public T cell receptors. Using immunosequencing, the study profiled T cell repertoires from 640 or so subjects and related those repertoires to cytomegalovirus serostatus. Besides the first cohort of 666 subjects, a separate validation cohort made up of some 110 different subjects was used. To predict cytomegalovirus infection status, the study combined high-throughput TCR immunosequencing, statistical association of individual TCRs with disease status, and machine learning. A later analysis re-examined previously published TCR beta repertoires from roughly 720 donors and added high-resolution HLA genotyping to investigate patterns of TCR occurrence. Rather than using new phenotypic data, the later analysis identified candidate immune exposures from TCR beta sequences and from how often those sequences occurred across donors. To decide whether each TCR beta V gene segment behaved as functional or pseudogenic, an earlier analysis of nearly 600 of the donors relied on high-throughput TCR beta sequencing. Donor age, sex, ethnicity and CMV serostatus were compiled alongside the repertoire data. Genome-wide SNP genotypes for about 55% of the 666 donors were used in a later genetic analysis, which treated that subset as a discovery cohort. All discovery cohort repertoires had been generated on a single sequencing platform. Both class I and class II loci were covered by HLA typing, at four-digit resolution. The number of typed donors differed by locus: about 620-640 for A, B, C, DRB1 and DQB1; approximately 520 for DQA1; around 610 for DPA1; and 450 to 480 for DPB1. Because of strong linkage in the cohort, roughly five DR-DQ haplotypes were treated as single units for association and clustering. Among roughly 400 genotyped donors of the cohort, an average of about 240,000 unique TCR beta nucleotide sequences were sequenced per donor, 15% to 20% of them non-productive.

CDR1 and CDR2, per the germline V gene (reference sequence), are GTSNPN and SVGIG. Counted from cysteine to phenylalanine, this CDR3 has 14 amino acids. Just the 42-base CDR3 DNA is kept, in frame starting at base 1. V is trimmed back by 4 bases and J by 3 bases, and the junction contains 5 bases that no gene match accounts for. The cohort consisted of 650 to 700 healthy bone marrow donors. At the time of sampling, every cohort member was nominally healthy, though immune exposures that went unrecorded were likely present. The donor tested CMV seronegative and was one of the 352 seronegative cohort members. Each donor provided a peripheral blood sample, and peripheral blood mononuclear cells were used for TCR beta sequencing. Genomic DNA extraction from the blood cell samples was performed with the Qiagen DNeasy Blood Extraction Kit. The library was made by the immunoSEQ multiplex PCR assay. For the multiplex PCR, a mixture combining 60 forward primers for TCR Vbeta segments and 13 reverse primers for TCR Jbeta segments was used. A multiplex PCR assay on genomic DNA amplified the CDR3 region of rearranged TCR beta genes. The amplified TCR beta libraries were sequenced on the Illumina HiSeq System as 87-base-pair reads. Per the authors' processing: In a later analysis, roughly 80 million unique TCR beta chains were counted across the roughly 670 repertoires, and around 11 million of these chains were shared by at least two donors. Raw reads were error-corrected and collapsed into unique sequences by a nearest-neighbor algorithm in which closely related sequences were merged to remove PCR and sequencing errors. CDR3 sequences were aligned to IMGT reference sequences to assign V, D and J gene segments. For a sequence to be retained, a match of at least six nucleotides was required to both a V gene segment and a J gene segment. Rearrangements were classified as productive when the CDR3 lacked stop codons and remained in frame with V and J, and all other rearrangements were classified as non-productive. Following IMGT convention, CDR3 was defined as the stretch from the second conserved V-encoded cysteine to the conserved J-encoded phenylalanine. The earlier analysis of a few hundred of the donors excluded any sequence lacking an unambiguous match to a single V gene segment. An earlier analysis of several hundred of the donors classified V segments as functional when productive rearrangements were above 56.7% and as segregating when the standard deviation between donors was above 5%. A statistical classification framework was developed to diagnose cytomegalovirus status using the catalog of TCR beta chain sequences. A later analysis assigned V and J genes by comparing TCR nucleotide sequences with IMGT/GENE-DB human TR gene sequences. The TCRdist pipeline was used in a later analysis to assign CDR3 sequences and most-parsimonious VDJ recombination scenarios. In a later analysis, each TCR beta chain was defined by its CDR3 amino acid sequence together with its V-gene family, and reads without a unique V-gene family were excluded. As a way to deal with suspected cross-contamination and a sequencing artifact, a later analysis dropped approximately 590 nucleotide sequences that were highly shared and had low generation probability. For each public chain, a later analysis derived a clonal expansion index from normalized ranks of inferred template counts within each repertoire. A later analysis computed generation probabilities with a VDJ recombination model fitted to out-of-frame rearrangements, and checked the results against IGoR. Hypergeometric tests were used in a later analysis to score TCR-TCR, TCR-HLA and TCR-CMV co-occurrence, with a repertoire-size bias correction applied to the TCR pairs. A later analysis estimated false discovery rates by permuting HLA or CMV assignments 20 times. In a later analysis, co-occurring TCRs were grouped using DBSCAN, with TCRdist sequence similarity added in when clustering inside HLA-allele-positive subsets. Co-occurrence clustering excluded repertoires with fewer than 30,000 or more than 120,000 public chains, plus five with anomalous nucleotide sharing. Drawn from immuneACCESS, this table holds only the in-frame rearrangements with V and J called that TCRdb kept. Clones are partly lost; checked studies trace under half to an unresolved V gene and leave the rest unexplained. V and J calls and clone size are copied from that table; D and trimming were computed from the DNA. The sample includes 150,000 to 200,000 clones, with roughly 87% observed a single time. The ten top clones hold more than 0.2% of the sample.

Regarding this clone: This receptor's antigen is unknown. No much larger clone exists at a distance of one base, and base qualities are not known.

What the work shows at the level of the full study, not this receptor alone: Compared with equally common non-associated chains, HLA-associated TCR beta chains in a later analysis were more clonally expanded and had lower generation probabilities. Most TCR sequences were seen in very few donors, while some public TCRs were found in many individuals. In a later genetic analysis, fewer N-insertions in productive TCRs were reported among donors in an Asian-associated ancestry cluster than the approximately 710-donor mean. In a later analysis, some 18,000 TCR beta sequences were associated with specific HLA alleles at a false discovery rate of 0.05. In vitro tests confirmed that a few of the cytomegalovirus-associated TCR beta chains recognize cytomegalovirus antigens. Strong co-occurrence of HLA alleles, especially DR and DQ, made assigning TCR associations to individual alleles difficult. The presence/absence analyses assumed that sequencing depth was roughly uniform across donors, and that assumption may not be true. The classifier was reported to diagnose cytomegalovirus status with high specificity and sensitivity in both the original and validation cohorts. According to a later analysis, TCR association rates differed among HLA loci, with DRB1 alleles showing the most associated TCRs and HLA-C alleles showing the fewest. Broadly in line with IMGT annotations, most TCR beta V segments showed up in productive rearrangements about 87% or about 30% of the time in an earlier analysis of a few hundred of the donors. Linkage disequilibrium might explain the correlated functional status among segregating V segments, but an unknown experimental factor could not be excluded. The study listed 164 TCR beta chains as associated with cytomegalovirus. CMV serostatus was the only immune exposure information available for the cohort. In a later analysis, most CMV-associated TCR beta chains were found to appear HLA-restricted, with HLA associations seemingly driven largely by CMV exposure. It was suggested by the authors that the approach could potentially be generalized to other disease states and immunological phenotypes. A later analysis reported that several top co-occurrence clusters appeared linked to parvovirus B19, influenza, CMV and Epstein-Barr virus. Only TCR beta chains were sequenced in this cohort, and the absence of alpha or paired-chain data limited detectable features. A later genetic analysis associated a missense DCLRE1C variant with V-gene and J-gene trimming of TCR beta chains, and an independent cohort replicated the association. A further reported finding was that TCR beta sequences accurately predicted the HLA-A and HLA-B alleles for most subjects in the first cohort. The earlier analysis of approximately 590 of the donors excluded approximately 17 rarely observed V segments, including chromosome 9 orphons, because counts were too low. Because some donors lacked HLA typing at each locus, the association tests relied only on the typed subset. A cluster of highly shared sequence variants was judged likely to represent a technical artifact of the sequencing pipeline. Some IMGT-functional V segments, including TRBV6-2 and TRBV6-3, could not be told apart with the 87-base-pair reads, so those segments were excluded.

This clonotype originated in a girl under three years old in good health and CMV-seronegative. Input material: PBMCs. The sequence is built from TRBV30 and TRBJ2-7, and TRBD1 matches 11 of the central bases. The DNA sequence is TGTGCCTGGATGGGGGGGACAGGGGGCTACGAGCAGTACTTC. Translated, it reads CAWMGGTGGYEQYF.